Below, 28 T cell receptor beta chains from the same sample are listed, as sequenced in a study of CD8 T cells in ankylosing spondylitis. Via MiXCR, TCRdb re-called the 5' RACE reads, giving one row per CDR3 protein. The table has about 200,000 distinct CDR3 sequences, about 7% seen once. These receptors have no known antigen. General study points: Several highly homologous variants formed a TCR beta motif that appeared characteristic of ankylosing spondylitis blood.

The sample taken for sequencing was blood, either unsorted or a sorted T cell fraction (not recorded which). The source is a male donor with ankylosing spondylitis.

This clonotype was detected ten times or more. The CDR3 sequence: CASSLTGQTEAFF. CDR3 nucleotides: TGTGCCAGCAGTTTAACGGGACAGACTGAAGCTTTCTTT. The gene calls are TRBV12-3 or TRBV12-4 and TRBJ1-1; 7 bases are shared with TRBD1. V was clipped by 2 bases and J by 5 bases; unmatched bases: 2. The CDR3 is made up of 13 amino acids.

This clonotype was recorded at least ten times. The chain uses TRBV2 and TRBJ2-1; tentative D call: TRBD2 (6 bases). The germline V gene encodes CDR1 SNHLY and CDR2 FYNNEI. With 10 bases removed from V and 0 bases from J, the gap between germline ends came to 13 bases. This CDR3 is built from 14 residues. The CDR3 sequence: CATKLTSSYNEQFF. Written as DNA, the CDR3 is TGTGCCACCAAGTTGACTAGCTCCTACAATGAGCAGTTCTTC.

This clonotype was seen more than once but under ten times. The chain is built from TRBV7-9 and TRBJ2-7; D is perhaps TRBD2 (5 bases). V dropped 10 bases and J dropped 7 bases, with 14 bases sitting between them. Germline CDR1 and CDR2: SEHNR and FQNEAQ (reference sequence). CDR3 length: 11 amino acids. CDR3 bases: TGTGCCACAGCGGAGGAAGTGGAGCAGTACTTC. Translated, it gives CATAEEVEQYF.

This clonotype has ten or more counts. This chain joins TRBV6-2 or TRBV6-3 and TRBJ2-7; 13 bases map to TRBD2. Germline-derived CDR1 and CDR2 are MNHEY and SVGEGT. The CDR3 length is 13 residues. Trimming took 6 bases from V and 11 from J; bases not matched to a gene: 7. The CDR3 coding sequence is TGTGCCAGCAGCTACGGACTAGCGGGAGAAGAGTACTTC. Amino acid sequence: CASSYGLAGEEYF.

This clonotype appeared a few times. The V and J genes are TRBV20-1 and TRBJ1-3, with D hard to call. The CDR3 contains 15 residues. The germline V and J ends were trimmed by 2 bases and 2 bases, with 13 bases remaining between them. Germline values: CDR1 DFQATT, CDR2 SNEGSKA (reference sequence). The CDR3 DNA sequence: TGCAGTGCTAGAATCAGAGGAGGTCCTGGAAACACCATATATTTT. Protein product: CSARIRGGPGNTIYF.

CDR3 DNA sequence: TGCGCCAGCAGCTTGGAGGCAGGGCGCACAGATACGCAGTATTTT. Translated: CASSLEAGRTDTQYF. V gene TRBV5-1 combines with J gene TRBJ2-3, with a tentative D call TRBD1 (5 bases). The CDR3 runs to 15 residues. V was clipped by 0 bases and J by 1 base, with 9 bases between them. Germline V gene sequence: CDR1 SGHRS, CDR2 YFSETQ.

This clonotype was seen repeatedly, ten times or more. This rearrangement joins TRBV7-6 to TRBJ2-7, with 7 bases identical to TRBD1. CDR3 length: 13 amino acids. Per germline, CDR1 SGHVS and CDR2 FNYEAQ. Germline trimming cut 4 bases from V and 6 bases from J; bases unmatched to any gene: 6. CDR3 bases: TGTGCCAGCAGCTCGGGACAGCTACCCGAGCAGTACTTC. Translated: CASSSGQLPEQYF.

At least ten counts were recorded for this clonotype. The chain uses TRBV6-5 and TRBJ2-7; D not certain. Germline-derived CDR1 and CDR2 are MNHEY and SVGAGI. This CDR3 has 15 residues. Trimming stripped 2 bases from V and 2 bases from J, with 13 bases between. CDR3 sequence: CASSYGRLGAYEQYF. DNA of the CDR3: TGTGCCAGCAGTTACGGTCGTCTGGGTGCCTACGAGCAGTACTTC.

The chain combines TRBV29-1 with TRBJ1-2, with D possibly TRBD1 on 5 matching bases. This CDR3 comprises 12 residues. Germline CDR1 is SQVTM and CDR2 is ANQGSEA. Trimming left V 5 bases short and J 4 bases short, with 11 bases between. CDR3 protein: CSVMGTVYGYTF. The DNA for the CDR3 is TGCAGCGTTATGGGGACTGTCTATGGCTACACCTTC.

This clonotype occurred a few times. This rearrangement joins TRBV10-3 to TRBJ2-7; D possibly matches TRBD1 or TRBD2 (5 bases each). V gave up 7 bases and J gave up 0 bases, with 25 bases separating them. CDR1 and CDR2 from the germline V gene are ENHRY and SYGVKD. This CDR3 comprises 18 residues. The CDR3 DNA reads as TGTGCCATCAAATCGGGACGGGACGTGATCTTCTACTCCTACGAGCAGTACTTC. Protein: CAIKSGRDVIFYSYEQYF.

There are a few counts of this clonotype. J is TRBJ2-6 and V is TRBV10-3; D may be TRBD2 (5 bases). Germline V gene lookup returns CDR1 ENHRY and CDR2 SYGVKD. Trimming stripped 7 bases from V and 0 bases from J, with 16 bases between. The CDR3 loop spans 17 amino acids. The DNA for the CDR3 is TGTGCCATCACCCTGGACGGAGGCCACTCTGGGGCCAACGTCCTGACTTTC. This translates into CAITLDGGHSGANVLTF.

This clonotype was counted a few times. This rearrangement joins TRBV13 to TRBJ2-7; D ambiguous. The ends were cut back, 5 bases at V and 8 bases at J, with 19 bases in the middle. The germline V gene has CDR1 PRHDT and CDR2 FYEKMQ (reference sequence). The CDR3 extends over 14 amino acids. The CDR3 DNA is TGTGCCAGCAGCCAACCACCAGAACAAGGAAAGCAGTACTTC. Residues: CASSQPPEQGKQYF.

This clonotype was found many times. This CDR3 is CASSYPGGPDTQYF. DNA of the CDR3: TGTGCCAGCAGTTACCCCGGCGGGCCAGATACGCAGTATTTT. J is TRBJ2-3 and V is TRBV6-2 or TRBV6-3; tentative D call: TRBD2 (5 bases). The length of the CDR3 is 14 residues. Trimming stripped 2 bases from V and 4 bases from J, with 10 bases between. Per germline, CDR1 MNHEY and CDR2 SVGEGT.

This clonotype was seen repeatedly, ten times or more. The chain employs TRBV27 and TRBJ2-4; D gene uncertain. The V gene lost 4 bases and the J gene lost 8 bases, with 9 bases spanning the gap. The CDR3 sequence is 12 residues long. Germline V gives CDR1 MNHEY, CDR2 SMNVEV (reference sequence). This CDR3 is CASSSDLYIQYF. For the CDR3, the DNA is TGTGCCAGCAGTTCCGACTTATACATTCAGTACTTC.

This clonotype showed up just a few times. The chain employs TRBV11-1 and TRBJ2-1, with 9 bases matching TRBD1. Unmatched junction bases numbered 17, after V lost 5 bases and J lost 6 bases. This CDR3 comprises 18 residues. The germline CDR1 and CDR2 sequences are SGHAT and FQDESV (reference sequence). The chain's CDR3 is CASSRRSATGGDFNEQFF. The DNA of the CDR3 is TGTGCCAGCAGCCGACGGTCGGCCACAGGGGGCGATTTCAATGAGCAGTTCTTC.

This clonotype came up many times. CDR3 DNA: TGCAGTGCTAGAGAAAGGGGAGGGGAGACCCAGTACTTC. Translated, it gives CSARERGGETQYF. This chain connects TRBV20-1 to TRBJ2-5, with TRBD2 matching over 7 bases. The ends lost 0 bases at V and 5 bases at J; junction bases unmatched: 3. The CDR3 is 13 amino acids. Germline V lookup: CDR1 DFQATT, CDR2 SNEGSKA (reference sequence).

In this sample, this clonotype turned up many times. The gene calls are TRBV24-1 and TRBJ1-5; the D gene is possibly TRBD1 (5 bases). Trimming stripped 3 bases from V and 11 bases from J, with 22 bases between. Germline CDR1 and CDR2: KGHDR and SFDVKD. There are 16 residues in the CDR3. The CDR3 region is CATSDADSGGKGAQHF. The CDR3 DNA is TGTGCCACCAGTGATGCAGACAGTGGGGGTAAGGGAGCCCAGCATTTT.

This clonotype was seen a few times. The rearrangement uses TRBV4-2 and TRBJ1-1, with D hard to call. V was shortened by 3 bases and J by 3 bases, with 8 bases between the two germline ends. The CDR3 has 13 amino acids. In germline, CDR1 is LGHNA, CDR2 YNFKEQ. CDR3 nucleotides: TGTGCCAGCAGCCAGGCCGGGCACACTGAAGCTTTCTTT. Translating it yields CASSQAGHTEAFF.

CDR3 region: CASSPRDRESNEQFF. CDR3 coding DNA: TGTGCCAGCAGCCCCCGGGACAGGGAAAGTAATGAGCAGTTCTTC. The chain has TRBV11-2 and TRBJ2-1; 9 bases map to TRBD1. CDR1 and CDR2 (germline): SGHAT, FQNNGV. V was pared by 5 bases and J by 7 bases, with 9 bases of the junction left unmatched. This CDR3 spans 15 amino acids.

This clonotype has a count of ten or more. The chain combines TRBV28 with TRBJ2-7, with 7 bases lining up with TRBD2. The germline gives CDR1 MDHEN, CDR2 SYDVKM. This CDR3 has 15 residues. With V trimmed by 4 bases and J by 2 bases, 8 bases remained unmatched. CDR3 bases: TGTGCCAGCAGTTACCTCCGTGCGGGAGCCTACGAGCAGTACTTC. Residues: CASSYLRAGAYEQYF.

Ten or more counts support this clonotype. The chain couples TRBV4-3 to TRBJ2-5; D not certain. V lost 6 bases and J 5 bases, leaving 13 bases between the germline ends. The CDR3 runs to 13 residues. Germline V lookup: CDR1 LGHNA, CDR2 YSLEER. CDR3 nucleotide sequence: TGCGCCAGCAGTCGAACGTTGGGGGAGACCCAGTACTTC. Translating gives CASSRTLGETQYF.

This clonotype occurred many times. V is TRBV12-3 or TRBV12-4 and J is TRBJ2-7; the D gene could be TRBD1 or TRBD2 (5 bases each). Between the trimmed V and J ends, which lost 3 bases and 3 bases, there was a span of 9 bases. CDR3 length: 13 amino acids. As DNA, the CDR3 is TGTGCCAGCAGTTTTGGGACGCGCTACGAGCAGTACTTC. It specifies CASSFGTRYEQYF.

This clonotype was detected ten times or more. The rearrangement joins TRBV25-1 to TRBJ2-1; 9 bases line up with TRBD2. Germline CDR1 and CDR2: MGHDK and SYGVNS. This CDR3 spans 15 amino acids. Trimming cost V 4 bases and J 3 bases; bases outside gene matches: 4. The CDR3 DNA reads as TGTGCCAGCAGTGCCGGGACTAGCAGCTACAATGAGCAGTTCTTC. Translated, it gives CASSAGTSSYNEQFF.

V gene TRBV4-1 combines with J gene TRBJ2-7, with D possibly TRBD2 on 6 matching bases. Between the trimmed V and J ends, which lost 0 bases and 2 bases, there was a span of 20 bases. This CDR3 is 18 amino acids long. Germline-derived CDR1 and CDR2 are MGHRA and YSYEKL. CDR3 bases: TGCGCCAGCAGCCAAGATTATGGCGGGACCTCCCGCACCTACGAGCAGTACTTC. This encodes CASSQDYGGTSRTYEQYF.

This clonotype came up many times. The junction differs from germline at one of its ends, possibly a read error. DNA for the CDR3: TGTGCTAGCAGCTTAGTTTCGGGAGTGGGCACCGGGGAGCTGTTTTTT. Translation: CASSLVSGVGTGELFF. This sequence joins TRBV7-7 and TRBJ2-2; TRBD2 might be the D (6 bases). CDR1 is SSHAT, CDR2 FNYEAQ, per germline (reference sequence). This CDR3 comprises 16 residues.

The rearrangement uses TRBV6-1 and TRBJ2-7, with TRBD1 as a possible D gene (5 bases). The CDR3 is made up of 17 amino acids. Germline lookup yields CDR1 MNHNS and CDR2 SASEGT. V was pared by 6 bases and J by 2 bases, with 23 bases between. The DNA for the CDR3 is TGTGCCAGCAGAAACCCGGAACAGGATACCTTTCCCTACGAGCAGTACTTC. Amino acids: CASRNPEQDTFPYEQYF.

The V call is TRBV6-2 or TRBV6-3, the J call TRBJ1-1, with a possible D match to TRBD1 (6 bases). This CDR3 comprises 14 residues. The V end was cut by 5 bases, the J end by 7 bases, with 17 bases between. CDR1 and CDR2 (germline): MNHEY, SVGEGT. The CDR3: CASSRNRAYGEAFF. The CDR3 DNA reads TGTGCCAGCAGTCGCAACAGGGCGTACGGTGAAGCTTTCTTT.

The J gene is TRBJ1-2, the V gene TRBV3-1; D is unresolved. The V gene's germline CDR1 is LGHDT and CDR2 YNNKEL (reference sequence). Trimming removed 1 base at V and 3 bases at J, with 18 bases between. The CDR3 length is 17 residues. Here the CDR3 reads CASSQVWSEQIDYGYTF. The CDR3 DNA is TGTGCCAGCAGCCAAGTTTGGAGTGAACAGATCGACTATGGCTACACCTTC.